Following are 20 T cell receptor beta chains from one sample sequenced in a study of cytomegalovirus exposure and HLA in healthy donors. Researchers ran the PCR with 60 Vbeta and 13 Jbeta primers. Profiled with immunoSEQ multiplex PCR; TCRdb holds only in-frame clones, not every one. The table lists some 84,000 clones, around 66% of them singletons. The sample was PBMCs. The receptors here all came from a woman between 40 and 55 years old in good health and CMV-seropositive.

This clone has a handful of counts. DNA of the CDR3: TGTGCCAGCAGTTTATTGGGGGGACGGGGGAGAGGATGGGATGAAAAACTGTTTTTT. Protein: CASSLLGGRGRGWDEKLFF. This chain connects TRBV27 to TRBJ1-4, with D tentatively TRBD1 (5 bases). The CDR3 has 19 residues. Looked up from germline, CDR1 is MNHEY and CDR2 is SMNVEV (reference sequence). Trimming removed 1 base at V and 6 bases at J, with 24 bases between.

The CDR3 coding sequence is TGTGCCAGCAGATTAGCGGGAGGCGAGCAGTACTTC. Amino acid sequence: CASRLAGGEQYF. J is TRBJ2-7 and V is TRBV6-5; 10 positions match TRBD2. Trimming cost V 6 bases and J 6 bases; bases outside gene matches: 2. There are 12 residues in the CDR3. Germline lookup yields CDR1 MNHEY and CDR2 SVGAGI.

The chain has TRBV5-6 and TRBJ2-7, with TRBD1 identical over 9 bases. J was trimmed by 3 bases and V by 4 bases; bases with no gene match: 17. The CDR3 has 18 residues. Germline V lookup: CDR1 SGHDT, CDR2 YYEEEE. CDR3 region: CASSGQGDRVMIGYEQYF. CDR3 DNA: TGTGCCAGCAGCGGCCAGGGGGACAGGGTTATGATAGGCTACGAGCAGTACTTC.

This chain joins TRBV4-1 and TRBJ2-3; D is ambiguous. The CDR3 has 15 residues. V shed 3 bases and J shed 4 bases, with 14 bases lying between them. In germline, CDR1 is MGHRA, CDR2 YSYEKL. The CDR3 is CASSQTVREADTQYF. DNA of the CDR3: TGCGCCAGCAGCCAGACGGTCAGAGAGGCAGATACGCAGTATTTT.

This clone was detected only a few times. The chain has TRBV27 and TRBJ2-1; D unclear. The CDR3 covers 13 residues. The germline V gene has CDR1 MNHEY and CDR2 SMNVEV (reference sequence). V dropped 6 bases and J dropped 9 bases, with 15 bases sitting between them. The CDR3 DNA is TGTGCCAGCAGCCCTCTGGCGGAACTTGAGCAGTTCTTC. It translates to CASSPLAELEQFF.

This clone appeared once. The chain has TRBV6-4 and TRBJ1-2; D is unclear. V was pared by 2 bases and J by 1 base, with 11 bases between. The CDR3 is made up of 15 amino acids. Germline CDR1 is MRHNA and CDR2 is SNTAGT. Written as DNA, the CDR3 is TGTGCCAGCAGTGACGTTCTTAGTAATAACTATGGCTACACCTTC. Encoded protein: CASSDVLSNNYGYTF.

The chain uses TRBV19 and TRBJ1-1; D remains ambiguous. Looked up from germline, CDR1 is LNHDA and CDR2 is SQIVND (reference sequence). V lost 2 bases and J 8 bases, leaving 18 bases between the germline ends. The CDR3 is 15 residues long. The CDR3 DNA sequence: TGTGCCAGTAGTATAAGGTTCGGGCCCGGGGAAGAAGCTTTCTTT. This translates into CASSIRFGPGEEAFF.

The chain has TRBV14 and TRBJ1-2, with 7 bases lining up with TRBD1. This CDR3 has 13 amino acids. Unmatched junction bases numbered 0, after V lost 3 bases and J lost 2 bases. In germline, CDR1 is SGHDN, CDR2 FVKESK. CDR3 bases: TGTGCCAGCAGCCAGACAGGGAACTATGGCTACACCTTC. It translates to CASSQTGNYGYTF.

The CDR3 sequence is CASSDRGTNYGYTF. The CDR3, as DNA: TGTGCCAGCAGTGACAGGGGGACTAACTATGGCTACACCTTC. This chain joins TRBV2 and TRBJ1-2, with TRBD1 matching over 7 bases. V lost 3 bases to trimming and J lost 0 bases; unmatched junction nucleotides: 1. The CDR3 loop spans 14 amino acids. Germline CDR1 reads SNHLY; CDR2 reads FYNNEI.

This clone was counted between two and nine times. J is TRBJ1-1 and V is TRBV6-5; 7 bases are shared with TRBD1. The V gene end was trimmed by 4 bases and the J gene end by 7 bases; junction bases not matched to a gene: 6. The CDR3 extends over 13 amino acids. Germline V gene lookup returns CDR1 MNHEY and CDR2 SVGAGI. CDR3 protein: CASSLYRDSEAFF. CDR3 nucleotide sequence: TGTGCCAGCAGTTTATATCGGGACAGTGAAGCTTTCTTT.

The rearrangement links TRBV19 to TRBJ1-5, with 7 positions matching TRBD1. The V and J ends lost 4 bases and 8 bases, in that order; junction bases with no gene match: 5. The germline CDR1 and CDR2 sequences are LNHDA and SQIVND (reference sequence). There are 13 residues in the CDR3. CDR3 in amino acids: CASSRGQKKPQHF. The CDR3 region has the DNA TGTGCCAGTAGTAGGGGACAGAAGAAGCCCCAGCATTTT. The entire variable domain, with the rest obtained from reference TRBV19 and TRBJ1-5, is as follows: DGGITQSPKYLFRKEGQNVTLSCEQNLNHDAMYWYRQDPGQGLRLIYYSQIVNDFQKGDIAEGYSVSREKKESFPLTVTSAQKNPTAFYLCASSRGQKKPQHFGDGTRLSIL.

The chain combines TRBV2 with TRBJ2-1; D is perhaps TRBD2 (5 bases). Looked up from germline, CDR1 is SNHLY and CDR2 is FYNNEI. This CDR3 is built from 13 residues. Deletions cut 7 bases from V and 5 bases from J, with 12 bases between. CDR3 nucleotides: TGTGCCAGCAAGGATAGCGTAGACAATGAGCAGTTCTTC. Its protein product is CASKDSVDNEQFF.

This chain links TRBV13 with TRBJ2-1; a possible D gene is TRBD1 (6 bases). Looked up from germline, CDR1 is PRHDT and CDR2 is FYEKMQ (reference sequence). The length of the CDR3 is 14 residues. V shed 0 bases and J shed 8 bases, with 11 bases lying between them. CDR3 in amino acids: CASSLGLRGYEQFF. CDR3 sequence (DNA): TGTGCCAGCAGCTTAGGTCTCAGGGGCTATGAGCAGTTCTTC. Drawing the rest from reference TRBV13 and TRBJ2-1, the complete variable domain is AAGVIQSPRHLIKEKRETATLKCYPIPRHDTVYWYQQGPGQDPQFLISFYEKMQSDKGSIPDRFSAQQFSDYHSELNMSSLELGDSALYFCASSLGLRGYEQFFGPGTRLTVL.

The J gene is TRBJ2-2, the V gene TRBV9; 10 nucleotides match TRBD2. The germline V gene encodes CDR1 SGDLS and CDR2 YYNGEE. This CDR3 spans 16 amino acids. Trimming cost V 2 bases and J 5 bases; bases outside gene matches: 6. The CDR3 DNA follows: TGTGCCAGCAGCGTGGGAGCGGGAGGGAGGACCGGGGAGCTGTTTTTT. Encoded protein: CASSVGAGGRTGELFF.

The gene calls are TRBV9 and TRBJ1-5, with 8 bases that match TRBD1. This CDR3 has 15 residues. Per the germline V gene, CDR1 is SGDLS and CDR2 is YYNGEE. Losses at the gene ends were 3 bases for V and 5 bases for J; bases not matched to a gene: 7. The CDR3, as DNA: TGTGCCAGCAGCGAAGGACAGGGTTTTGATCAGCCCCAGCATTTT. It specifies CASSEGQGFDQPQHF.

This chain links TRBV28 with TRBJ1-2, with no clear D. This CDR3 has 14 amino acids. Germline V lookup: CDR1 MDHEN, CDR2 SYDVKM. Trimming stripped 4 bases from V and 6 bases from J, with 15 bases between. DNA for the CDR3: TGTGCCAGCAGTTCAGCCGGGAGGAAGAATGGCTACACCTTC. Translation: CASSSAGRKNGYTF.

V usage is TRBV11-2 and J usage is TRBJ2-3; 10 bases line up with TRBD2. CDR3 length equals 16 residues. Per the germline V gene, CDR1 is SGHAT and CDR2 is FQNNGV. V shed 4 bases and J 6 bases; nucleotides not matched to a gene: 10. Here the CDR3 reads CASSCGLADWSDTQYF. The CDR3 DNA sequence: TGTGCCAGCAGCTGTGGACTAGCGGATTGGTCGGATACGCAGTATTTT.

The chain is built from TRBV18 and TRBJ2-7; weak D call: TRBD2 (7 bases). The germline V gene encodes CDR1 KGHSH and CDR2 LQKENI. The CDR3 is made up of 14 amino acids. Deletions cut 0 bases from V and 5 bases from J, with 11 bases between. CDR3 residues: CASSPPGGGNEQYF. Here the CDR3 DNA reads TGTGCCAGCTCACCACCGGGCGGGGGCAACGAGCAGTACTTC. The full variable domain, in which reference TRBV18 and TRBJ2-7 provide the parts outside the CDR3, is NAGVMQNPRHLVRRRGQEARLRCSPMKGHSHVYWYRQLPEEGLKFMVYLQKENIIDESGMPKERFSAEFPKEGPSILRIQQVVRGDSAAYFCASSPPGGGNEQYFGPGTRLTVT.

This chain joins TRBV19 and TRBJ1-1; 8 bases are shared with TRBD1. CDR1 is LNHDA, CDR2 SQIVND, per germline (reference sequence). Trimming removed 8 bases from V and 0 bases from J; junction bases left unmatched: 8. The CDR3 runs 15 residues. The CDR3 nucleotides are TGTGCCAGTTCGGGGGGACAGGAGATGAACACTGAAGCTTTCTTT. Translated, it gives CASSGGQEMNTEAFF.

The chain carries TRBV19 and TRBJ2-5; D uncertain. Germline CDR1 LNHDA, CDR2 SQIVND (reference sequence). This CDR3 spans 15 amino acids. The V and J ends lost 4 bases and 1 base respectively, with 13 bases between them. The CDR3 reads CASSKAVNFQETQYF. Written as DNA, the CDR3 is TGTGCCAGTAGTAAGGCGGTTAACTTCCAAGAGACCCAGTACTTC. The full variable domain, with the rest looked up from reference TRBV19 and TRBJ2-5, is DGGITQSPKYLFRKEGQNVTLSCEQNLNHDAMYWYRQDPGQGLRLIYYSQIVNDFQKGDIAEGYSVSREKKESFPLTVTSAQKNPTAFYLCASSKAVNFQETQYFGPGTRLLVL.